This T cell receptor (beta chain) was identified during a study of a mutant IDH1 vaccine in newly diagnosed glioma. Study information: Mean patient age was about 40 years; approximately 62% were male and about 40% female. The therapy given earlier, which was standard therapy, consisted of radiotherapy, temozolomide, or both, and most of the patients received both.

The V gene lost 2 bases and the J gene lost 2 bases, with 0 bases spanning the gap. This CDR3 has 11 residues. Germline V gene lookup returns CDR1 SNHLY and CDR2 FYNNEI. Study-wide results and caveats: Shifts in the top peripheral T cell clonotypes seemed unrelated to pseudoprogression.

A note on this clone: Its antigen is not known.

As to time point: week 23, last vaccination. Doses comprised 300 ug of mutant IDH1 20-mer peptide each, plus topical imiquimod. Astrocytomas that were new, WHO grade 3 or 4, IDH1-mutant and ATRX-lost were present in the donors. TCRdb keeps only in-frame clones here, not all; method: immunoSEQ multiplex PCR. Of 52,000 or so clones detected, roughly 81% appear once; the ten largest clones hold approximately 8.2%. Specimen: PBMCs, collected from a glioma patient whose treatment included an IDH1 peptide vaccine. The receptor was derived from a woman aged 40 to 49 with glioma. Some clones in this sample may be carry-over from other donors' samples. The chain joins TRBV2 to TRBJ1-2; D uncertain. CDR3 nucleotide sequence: TGTGCCAGCAGTGAAAACTATGGCTACACCTTC. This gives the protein CASSENYGYTF.